The following is a TCR beta chain sequence with its context. This CDR3 has 12 residues. Germline values: CDR1 SGHRS, CDR2 YFSETQ. V was pared by 1 base and J by 11 bases, with 12 bases between. The sample originates from a study of blood T cell repertoires in COVID-19. Study context: The analysed material was cDNA or gDNA that came from T cells, B-cell-depleted T cells, or PBMCs.

Original methodology: Amplification of reference gene primers provided the estimated nucleated cell counts. Method: immunoSEQ multiplex PCR; TCRdb's copy keeps in-frame clones and lacks some. The D gene and trimming were derived from the DNA, and the V and J assignments and clone size from that table. The sample lists fewer than 250,000 clones; roughly 81% were seen once. Sequencing was done on a sample of peripheral blood. The J gene is TRBJ1-1, the V gene TRBV5-1; D remains unclear. This clonotype was obtained from a woman aged 45-60 years with active or convalescent COVID-19. CDR3 residues: CASSLPGSNAFF. The CDR3 bases are TGCGCCAGCAGCTTGCCCGGGAGTAACGCTTTCTTT.